This T cell receptor beta chain stems from a study of T-cell reconstitution after alpha-beta-depleted transplantation in children. The CDR3 sequence is 15 residues long. The germline CDR1 and CDR2 sequences are SGDLS and YYNGEE. V was shortened by 3 bases and J by 0 bases, with 10 bases between the two germline ends. This sample's TCRbeta library carried unique molecular identifier barcodes. TCRdb reprocessed the PCR reads with MiXCR, giving one entry per CDR3 protein. The sample lists some 590,000 distinct CDR3 sequences, roughly a tenth occurring once. This clonotype appeared many times. The receptor was derived from a human donor who donated a stem cell graft to a child with acute myeloid leukemia. This specimen consisted of PBMCs from the stem cell graft donor, obtained from the stem cell graft. V and J are TRBV9 and TRBJ2-1; D perhaps matches TRBD2 (6 bases). The DNA of the CDR3 is TGTGCCAGCAGCGGCCGGGACTCCTCCTACAATGAGCAGTTCTTC. Amino acids: CASSGRDSSYNEQFF. Complete variable domain (other parts from reference TRBV9 and TRBJ2-1): DSGVTQTPKHLITATGQRVTLRCSPRSGDLSVYWYQQSLDQGLQFLIQYYNGEERAKGNILERFSAQQFPDLHSELNLSSLELGDSALYFCASSGRDSSYNEQFFGPGTRLTVL.